This T cell receptor (beta chain) was captured in a study of shared clonotypes between healthy human individuals (dated by TCRdb to 2020 to 2022). About the study as a whole: The cohort comprised a couple of women and a few men aged 18 to 49 years. For each donor, CD4 naive and CD4 memory were each run on three plates, CD8 naive on two plates, and CD8 memory on one plate. Blood TCR repertoires of about 5 healthy adults were deeply sequenced to estimate repertoire size and the extent of clonotype sharing between individuals. Different laboratories and diverse techniques were used to prepare libraries and sequence TCR repertoires, to increase sequencing depth and limit assay-specific biases. Each donor's leukapheresis produced roughly between roughly 0.9 and 9 billion PBMCs.

The donors were healthy, HIV-negative adults with no recently reported acute infections or vaccinations. Every donor was a Caucasian adult residing in Nashville, Tennessee, USA. CD4+ T cells were enriched through magnetic negative selection, after which naive cells were positively selected on CD45RA and the remaining negative fraction served as the memory subset. Blood was obtained by leukapheresis, after which PBMCs were separated by Ficoll-Histopaque density gradient centrifugation and cryopreserved in liquid nitrogen vapor phase. Analytical flow cytometry was used to check the purity and quantity of every magnetically sorted T cell population. Each sorted fraction had its genomic DNA isolated and then quantified by UV absorbance on a Nanodrop 2000c. Using the deep immunoSEQ assay, TCR CDR3 regions were amplified from genomic DNA by multiplex PCR. For each cell subset, the extracted genomic DNA was distributed evenly across all wells of several immunoSEQ 96-well plates, and each plate served as one replicate. For sorted subsets, about 0.2 ug genomic DNA, equal to 30,000 to 35,000 T cell genomes, was loaded into each replicate PCR. Purified libraries were quantified with a Qubit 3.0 fluorometer, sized on a Bioanalyzer 2100, and re-quantified with the KAPA Library Quantification kit. A separate single-read 150-cycle Illumina NextSeq 550 flow cell was used to sequence each immunoSEQ 96-well plate. In the source study's methods: The immunoSEQ output contained only junctional sequences without quality scores, so filtering could not match that applied to full-length reads. Sequences were annotated with PyIR, a Python wrapper for IgBLAST v1.9, using IMGT germline references to assign V/J genes and CDR3. Reads with weak V/J assignments (E-value above 1e-6), missing CDR3, stop codons, out-of-frame junctions, or ambiguous translated residues were removed. V3J clonotypes were defined as sequences sharing the same inferred V gene, J gene, and CDR3 amino acid sequence. To compute the percentage overlap between repertoires, the number of shared unique clonotypes was divided by the size of the smaller repertoire. Richness of each repertoire was evaluated using RTK rarefaction, the Chao1 estimator, and Recon v2.1 estimates of unobserved clonotypes. Generation probabilities were computed with OLGA for all TCRbeta clonotypes obtained by the gDNA method from four donors. What TCRdb holds here is the immuneACCESS table cut down to in-frame rearrangements. Part of the clones is not present; checked against another copy, under half of the missing clones reflect an unresolved V gene, and the others are unexplained. Clone size and the V and J calls come from that table; the DNA yielded D and trimming. The sample data list some 2,500,000 clones, and under 95% of these were observed just once. The top ten clonotypes cover 0.37% of the sample.

Overall results and qualifications from the work: Higher generation probabilities were observed for clonotypes shared by all four sorted-subset donors than for non-shared clonotypes. Sampling was restricted to blood, and TCR repertoires in tissues likely differ from the TCR repertoires found in blood. Incomplete sequencing was indicated by rarefaction of sorted-subset datasets, despite the large sequencing depth. Pairwise subsampling indicated that sequencing depth was expected to affect the degree of clonotype sharing among donors. Larger estimated clonotype richness was generally found for naive subsets than for memory subsets. The small number of donors limited the genetic and exposure-history diversity represented. Approximately 5% of naive CD4, 3.5% of naive CD8, 2% to 2.5% of memory CD4, and about 0.4% of memory CD8 clonotypes were shared across several donors.

Details on this clone: The antigen it binds to is not known. No quality values exist for individual bases; no much larger clone is one base distant.

The germline V gene (reference sequence) gives CDR1 as SEHNR and CDR2 as FQNEAQ. V ends up 5 bases short and J 2 bases short, with an unmatched junction base count of 8. There are 16 amino acids in the CDR3, from cysteine to phenylalanine inclusive. Only the CDR3 portion is preserved as DNA: 48 bases, with reading frame beginning at the first base. Sequenced: naive CD4+ T cells from PBMCs. Explained via the paper, the cell subset or site label denotes: CD45RA+ positively selected. This clonotype was obtained from a young man in good health. Some clones in this sample may be carry-over from other donors' samples. The sequence joins TRBV7-9 to TRBJ1-1; 10 central nucleotides agree with TRBD1. This receptor has the CDR3 CASSPRTGGINTEAFF. DNA sequence: TGTGCCAGCAGCCCCCGGACAGGGGGGATCAACACTGAAGCTTTCTTT.